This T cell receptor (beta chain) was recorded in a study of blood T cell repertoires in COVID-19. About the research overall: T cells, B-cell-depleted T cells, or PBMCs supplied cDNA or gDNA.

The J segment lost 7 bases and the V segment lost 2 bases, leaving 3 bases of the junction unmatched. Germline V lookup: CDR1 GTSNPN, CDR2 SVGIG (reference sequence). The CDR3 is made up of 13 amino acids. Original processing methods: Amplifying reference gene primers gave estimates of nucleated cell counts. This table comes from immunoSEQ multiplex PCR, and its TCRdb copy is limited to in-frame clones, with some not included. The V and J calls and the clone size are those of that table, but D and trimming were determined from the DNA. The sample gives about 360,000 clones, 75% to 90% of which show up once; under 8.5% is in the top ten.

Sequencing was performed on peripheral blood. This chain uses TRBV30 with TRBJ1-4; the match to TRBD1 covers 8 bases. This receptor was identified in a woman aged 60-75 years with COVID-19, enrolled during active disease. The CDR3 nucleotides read TGTGCCTGGAGTCAGGGGGCGAGTGAAAAACTGTTTTTT. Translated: CAWSQGASEKLFF.